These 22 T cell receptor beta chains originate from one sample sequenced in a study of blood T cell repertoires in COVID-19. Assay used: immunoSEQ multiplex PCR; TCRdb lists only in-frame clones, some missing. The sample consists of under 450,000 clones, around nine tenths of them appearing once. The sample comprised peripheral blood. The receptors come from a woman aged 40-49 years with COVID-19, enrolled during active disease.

The CDR3 loop is CASSYSWTREETQYF. The CDR3, as DNA: TGTGCCAGCAGTTACTCCTGGACTAGAGAAGAGACCCAGTACTTC. The V call is TRBV6-2 or TRBV6-3, the J call TRBJ2-5; 7 nucleotides align to TRBD2. CDR1 and CDR2 (germline): MNHEY, SVGEGT. This CDR3 has 15 residues. The trim removed 0 bases at V and 3 bases at J, leaving 4 bases unmatched.

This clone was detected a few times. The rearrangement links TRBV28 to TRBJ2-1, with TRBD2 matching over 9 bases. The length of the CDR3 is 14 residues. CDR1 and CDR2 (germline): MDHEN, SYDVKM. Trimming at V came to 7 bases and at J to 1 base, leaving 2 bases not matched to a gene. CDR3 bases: TGTGCCAGCATTACTAGCGGGTCCTACAATGAGCAGTTCTTC. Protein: CASITSGSYNEQFF.

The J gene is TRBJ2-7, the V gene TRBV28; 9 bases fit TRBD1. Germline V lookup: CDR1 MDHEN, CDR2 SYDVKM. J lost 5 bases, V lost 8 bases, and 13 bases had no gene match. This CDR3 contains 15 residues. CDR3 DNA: TGTGCCAGCGGGTCTGGGGGACAGGGAGCGCACGAGCAGTACTTC. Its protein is CASGSGGQGAHEQYF.

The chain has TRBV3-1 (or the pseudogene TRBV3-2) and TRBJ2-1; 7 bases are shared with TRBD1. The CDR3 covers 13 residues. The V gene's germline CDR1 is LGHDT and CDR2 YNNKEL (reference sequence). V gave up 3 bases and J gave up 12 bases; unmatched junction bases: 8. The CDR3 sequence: CASSQRRQGRQFF. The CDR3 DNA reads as TGTGCCAGCAGCCAGAGAAGACAGGGCCGGCAGTTCTTC.

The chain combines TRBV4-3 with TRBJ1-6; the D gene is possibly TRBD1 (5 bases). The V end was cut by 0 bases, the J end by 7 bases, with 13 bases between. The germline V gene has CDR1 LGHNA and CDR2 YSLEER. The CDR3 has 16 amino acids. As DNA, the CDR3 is TGCGCCAGCAGCCAAGATTTGGGGCCCATAAATTCACCCCTCCACTTT. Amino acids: CASSQDLGPINSPLHF.

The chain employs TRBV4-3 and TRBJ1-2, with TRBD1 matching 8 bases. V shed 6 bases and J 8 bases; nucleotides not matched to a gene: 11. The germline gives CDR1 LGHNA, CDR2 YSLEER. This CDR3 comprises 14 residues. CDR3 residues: CASRRIQGAQGYTF. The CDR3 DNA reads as TGCGCCAGCAGGCGCATCCAGGGGGCGCAGGGCTACACCTTC.

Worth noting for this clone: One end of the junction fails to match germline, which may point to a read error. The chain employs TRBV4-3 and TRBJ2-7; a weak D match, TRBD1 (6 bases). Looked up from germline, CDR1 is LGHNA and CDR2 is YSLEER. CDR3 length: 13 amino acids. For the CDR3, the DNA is TGCGCCAGCAGCCAAGATTACTCCGGGACACCAACCTTC. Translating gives CASSQDYSGTPTF.

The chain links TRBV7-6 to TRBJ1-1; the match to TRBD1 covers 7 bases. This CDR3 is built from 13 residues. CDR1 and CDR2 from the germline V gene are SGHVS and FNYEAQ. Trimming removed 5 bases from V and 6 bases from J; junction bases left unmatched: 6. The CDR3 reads CASSRITGAEAFF. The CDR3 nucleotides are TGTGCCAGCAGCCGAATCACAGGGGCTGAAGCTTTCTTT. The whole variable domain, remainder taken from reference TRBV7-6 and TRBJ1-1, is GAGVSQSPRYKVTKRGQDVALRCDPISGHVSLYWYRQALGQGPEFLTYFNYEAQQDKSGLPNDRFSAERPEGSISTLTIQRTEQRDSAMYRCASSRITGAEAFFGQGTRLTVV.

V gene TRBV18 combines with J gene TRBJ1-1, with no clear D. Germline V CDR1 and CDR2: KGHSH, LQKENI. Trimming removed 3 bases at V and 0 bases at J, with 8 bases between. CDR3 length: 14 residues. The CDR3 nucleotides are TGTGCCAGCTCACCCTACGGTTTGAACACTGAAGCTTTCTTT. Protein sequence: CASSPYGLNTEAFF.

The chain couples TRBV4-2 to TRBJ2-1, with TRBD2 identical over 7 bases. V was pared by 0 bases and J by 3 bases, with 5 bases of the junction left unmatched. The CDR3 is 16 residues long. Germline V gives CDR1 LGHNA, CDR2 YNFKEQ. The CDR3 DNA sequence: TGTGCCAGCAGCCAAGATGCTAGCGGATTCTACAATGAGCAGTTCTTC. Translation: CASSQDASGFYNEQFF.

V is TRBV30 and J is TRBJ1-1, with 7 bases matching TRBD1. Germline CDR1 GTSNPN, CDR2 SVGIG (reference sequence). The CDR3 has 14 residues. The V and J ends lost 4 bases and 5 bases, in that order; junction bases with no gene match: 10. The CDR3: CAWNLGQVGTEAFF. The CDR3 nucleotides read TGTGCCTGGAACCTCGGACAGGTTGGGACTGAAGCTTTCTTT. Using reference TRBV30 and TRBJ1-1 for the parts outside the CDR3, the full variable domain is SQTIHQWPATLVQPVGSPLSLECTVEGTSNPNLYWYRQAAGRGLQLLFYSVGIGQISSEVPQNLSASRPQDRQFILSSKKLLLSDSGFYLCAWNLGQVGTEAFFGQGTRLTVV.

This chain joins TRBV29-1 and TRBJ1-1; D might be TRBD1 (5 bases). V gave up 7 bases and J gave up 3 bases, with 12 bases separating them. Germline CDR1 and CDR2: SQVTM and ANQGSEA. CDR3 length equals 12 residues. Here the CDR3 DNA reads TGCAGCGCGAGGGGTTTGGACACTGAAGCTTTCTTT. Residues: CSARGLDTEAFF.

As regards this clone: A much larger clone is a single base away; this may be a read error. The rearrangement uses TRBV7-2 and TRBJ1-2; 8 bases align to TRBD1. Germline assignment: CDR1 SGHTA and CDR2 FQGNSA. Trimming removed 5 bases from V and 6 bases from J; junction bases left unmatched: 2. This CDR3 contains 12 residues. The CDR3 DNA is TGTGCCAGCAGCCGGGACAGGCATGGCTACACCTTC. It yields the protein CASSRDRHGYTF.

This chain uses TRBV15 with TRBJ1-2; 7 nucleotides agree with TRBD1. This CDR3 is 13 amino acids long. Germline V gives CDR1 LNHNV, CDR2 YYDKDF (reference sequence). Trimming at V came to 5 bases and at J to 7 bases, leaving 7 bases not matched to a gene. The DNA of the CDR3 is TGTGCCACCAGCTATAGGGGGCTCGGTGGCTACACCTTC. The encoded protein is CATSYRGLGGYTF.

CDR3 sequence reads: CSASVPGQSSGNTIYF. In nucleotides, the CDR3 is TGCAGTGCTAGTGTCCCGGGACAGAGCTCTGGAAACACCATATATTTT. J is TRBJ1-3 and V is TRBV20-1; TRBD1 aligns across 7 bases. This CDR3 has 16 residues. Germline V gene data show CDR1 as DFQATT and CDR2 as SNEGSKA (reference sequence). J gave up 0 bases and V 3 bases, and 8 bases lay outside the gene matches.

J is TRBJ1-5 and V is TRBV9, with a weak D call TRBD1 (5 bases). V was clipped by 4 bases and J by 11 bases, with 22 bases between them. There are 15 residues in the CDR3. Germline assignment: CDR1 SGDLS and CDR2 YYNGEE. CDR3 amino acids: CASSPSSSGVGSQHF. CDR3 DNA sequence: TGTGCCAGCAGCCCCTCTTCGTCGGGGGTAGGGTCCCAGCATTTT.

CDR3 sequence (DNA): TGTGCCAGCAGCAAATACTCCGGGAGCCCCAATCAGCCCCAGCATTTT. As protein: CASSKYSGSPNQPQHF. This sequence joins TRBV21-1 and TRBJ1-5. TRBV21-1 is a pseudogene locus. This CDR3 comprises 16 residues.

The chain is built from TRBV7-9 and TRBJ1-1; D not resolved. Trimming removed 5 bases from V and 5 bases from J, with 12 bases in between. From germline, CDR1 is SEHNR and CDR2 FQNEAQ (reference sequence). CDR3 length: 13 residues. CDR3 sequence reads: CASSQWGGTEAFF. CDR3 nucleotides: TGTGCCAGCAGCCAATGGGGAGGAACTGAAGCTTTCTTT.

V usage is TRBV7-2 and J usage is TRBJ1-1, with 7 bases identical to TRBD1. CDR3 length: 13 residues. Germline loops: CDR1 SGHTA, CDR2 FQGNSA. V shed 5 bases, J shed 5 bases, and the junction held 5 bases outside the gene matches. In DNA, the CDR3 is TGTGCCAGCAGCCGACTACAGGGGACTGAAGCTTTCTTT. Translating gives CASSRLQGTEAFF. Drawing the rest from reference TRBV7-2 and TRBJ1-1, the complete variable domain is GAGVSQSPSNKVTEKGKDVELRCDPISGHTALYWYRQSLGQGLEFLIYFQGNSAPDKSGLPSDRFSAERTGGSVSTLTIQRTQQEDSAVYLCASSRLQGTEAFFGQGTRLTVV.

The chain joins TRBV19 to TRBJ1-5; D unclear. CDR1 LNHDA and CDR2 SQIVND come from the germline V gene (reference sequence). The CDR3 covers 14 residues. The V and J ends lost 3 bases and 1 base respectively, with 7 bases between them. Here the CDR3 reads CASSIGASNQPQHF. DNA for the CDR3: TGTGCCAGTAGTATTGGAGCAAGCAATCAGCCCCAGCATTTT.

The CDR3 sequence: CAWIKGANYGYTF. As DNA, the CDR3 is TGTGCCTGGATAAAAGGGGCTAACTATGGCTACACCTTC. This chain joins TRBV30 and TRBJ1-2, with D maybe TRBD1 (5 bases). V lost 4 bases and J 0 bases, leaving 9 bases between the germline ends. The length of the CDR3 is 13 residues. Germline V gene lookup returns CDR1 GTSNPN and CDR2 SVGIG (reference sequence).

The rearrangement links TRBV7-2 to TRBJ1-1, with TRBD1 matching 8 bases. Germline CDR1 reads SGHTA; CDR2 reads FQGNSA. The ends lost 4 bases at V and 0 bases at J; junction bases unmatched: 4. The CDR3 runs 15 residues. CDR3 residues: CASSSRQGMNTEAFF. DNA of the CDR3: TGTGCCAGCAGCTCACGACAGGGGATGAACACTGAAGCTTTCTTT.